The source of this TCR beta chain is a study of T cell changes during pregnancy in multiple sclerosis. V was clipped by 4 bases and J by 2 bases, with 10 bases between them. In germline, CDR1 is SGDLS, CDR2 YYNGEE. The CDR3 is 14 amino acids. TCRdb's table, derived via immunoSEQ multiplex PCR, lists solely in-frame clones and lacks some. The table includes some 89,000 clones, roughly 93% detected once. V usage is TRBV9 and J usage is TRBJ2-1; possibly TRBD1 for D (5 bases). The material sequenced was peripheral blood, taken in the third trimester of pregnancy. The sequence was collected from a female donor with multiple sclerosis, enrolled in a pregnancy study. This chain's CDR3 is CASSPQTAYNEQFF. In DNA form, the CDR3 reads TGTGCCAGCAGCCCCCAGACAGCCTACAATGAGCAGTTCTTC.